This TCR beta chain was sequenced for a study of cytomegalovirus exposure and HLA in healthy donors. After removal of 6 bases from V and 4 bases from J, the junction contained 7 bases not matched to a gene. The germline CDR1 and CDR2 sequences are SNHLY and FYNNEI. The CDR3 has 15 residues. The study ran its PCR with 60 Vbeta and 13 Jbeta primers. The protocol was immunoSEQ multiplex PCR, while the TCRdb copy is restricted to in-frame clones and leaves out a portion. The data contain some 130,000 clones, over 60% of them singletons. This clonotype was sampled from a woman aged 55-69 years in good health and CMV-seronegative. V is TRBV2 and J is TRBJ2-2, with 8 bases that match TRBD1. Sequenced input: PBMCs. The CDR3 DNA sequence: TGTGCCAGCAGACCCGGACAGGGCGGCACCGGGGAGCTGTTTTTT. As protein: CASRPGQGGTGELFF. Variable domain in full (rest from reference TRBV2 and TRBJ2-2): EPEVTQTPSHQVTQMGQEVILRCVPISNHLYFYWYRQILGQKVEFLVSFYNNEISEKSEIFDDQFSVERPDGSNFTLKIRSTKLEDSAMYFCASRPGQGGTGELFFGEGSRLTVL.